Following are 11 T cell receptor beta chains from one sample sequenced in a study of cytomegalovirus exposure and HLA in healthy donors. In the PCR, 60 Vbeta and 13 Jbeta primers were used. The data were produced by immunoSEQ multiplex PCR, yet TCRdb's version contains in-frame clones alone and is incomplete. Here the sample spans approximately 260,000 clones, 84% being singletons. The sequencing sample was made of PBMCs. These receptors were taken from a woman aged 40 to 50 in good health and CMV-seropositive.

The chain combines TRBV29-1 with TRBJ2-3, with D possibly being TRBD1 (5 bases). CDR1 and CDR2 (germline): SQVTM, ANQGSEA. This CDR3 spans 15 amino acids. V lost 4 bases and J 0 bases, leaving 14 bases between the germline ends. In nucleotides, the CDR3 is TGCAGCGTTGGCAACAGGCCTTTTAGCACAGATACGCAGTATTTT. Translation gives CSVGNRPFSTDTQYF.

The chain combines TRBV6-5 with TRBJ2-1; TRBD2 matches at 7 bases. There are 15 residues in the CDR3. V dropped 1 base and J dropped 8; count of bases not matched to a gene: 8. Looked up from germline, CDR1 is MNHEY and CDR2 is SVGAGI. The CDR3 reads CASSYWAGALYEQFF. The CDR3 DNA is TGTGCCAGCAGTTACTGGGCGGGAGCCCTTTATGAGCAGTTCTTC.

Only a few counts were recorded for this clone. J is TRBJ2-5 and V is TRBV28, with TRBD1 matching over 7 bases. The CDR3 has 15 amino acids. The ends lost 10 bases at V and 2 bases at J; junction bases unmatched: 13. Germline V lookup: CDR1 MDHEN, CDR2 SYDVKM. The CDR3 loop is CATYREGAGQETQYF. CDR3 in DNA: TGTGCCACCTACCGCGAGGGGGCTGGACAAGAGACCCAGTACTTC.

This clone has more than one count but fewer than ten. V gene TRBV18 combines with J gene TRBJ1-4; D call uncertain. CDR1 KGHSH and CDR2 LQKENI come from the germline V gene. The CDR3 is 15 residues long. The V end lost 3 bases, the J end lost 3 bases, and 11 bases lay between the germline ends. The CDR3 sequence is CASSPQTSSNEKLFF. CDR3 DNA: TGTGCCAGCTCACCGCAGACTTCGTCTAATGAAAAACTGTTTTTT.

The chain recombines TRBV19 with TRBJ1-1; D is unclear. Trimming cost V 4 bases and J 4 bases, with 10 bases left between them. Germline loops: CDR1 LNHDA, CDR2 SQIVND (reference sequence). This CDR3 has 13 amino acids. CDR3 nucleotides: TGTGCCAGTAGTACGGGTTTCGGCACTGAAGCTTTCTTT. Its translation: CASSTGFGTEAFF.

The gene calls are TRBV7-9 and TRBJ2-5, with D maybe TRBD2 (6 bases). The CDR3 spans 15 residues. The ends were cut back, 5 bases at V and 0 bases at J, with 13 bases in the middle. CDR1 is SEHNR and CDR2 is FQNEAQ in the germline V gene (reference sequence). In DNA form, the CDR3 reads TGTGCCAGCAGCCCCAACCCGGGGGACCAAGAGACCCAGTACTTC. This encodes CASSPNPGDQETQYF.

The chain employs TRBV6-5 and TRBJ1-2, with 7 bases lining up with TRBD1. CDR1 and CDR2 from the germline V gene are MNHEY and SVGAGI. This CDR3 is built from 14 residues. Trimming cost V 4 bases and J 0 bases; bases outside gene matches: 2. The CDR3 nucleotides are TGTGCCAGCAGTTCGACAGGGACTAACTATGGCTACACCTTC. As protein: CASSSTGTNYGYTF.

The chain combines TRBV6-9 with TRBJ2-6; D possibly corresponds to TRBD2 (5 bases). CDR3 size: 15 residues. The ends were cut back, 7 bases at V and 3 bases at J, with 13 bases in the middle. Per the germline V gene, CDR1 is MNHGY and CDR2 is SVAAGI. CDR3 protein: CASTPAGNGANVLTF. The CDR3 region has the DNA TGTGCCAGCACCCCGGCGGGTAATGGGGCCAACGTCCTGACTTTC.

This chain connects TRBV2 to TRBJ1-2, with TRBD1 matching 8 bases. With 7 bases clipped from V and 6 bases from J, the junction kept 10 bases outside the gene matches. Germline V gene data show CDR1 as SNHLY and CDR2 as FYNNEI. CDR3 length: 14 amino acids. The CDR3 coding sequence is TGTGCCAGCAATACCAGGACAGGGAACCATGGCTACACCTTC. Its protein is CASNTRTGNHGYTF.

In DNA form, the CDR3 reads TGTGCCAGCAGCCCTAAGGAGGGTGGATATGGCTACACCTTC. Encoded protein: CASSPKEGGYGYTF. The chain carries TRBV7-9 and TRBJ1-2, with D unclear. The length of the CDR3 is 14 residues. Germline V lookup: CDR1 SEHNR, CDR2 FQNEAQ (reference sequence). V shed 5 bases and J shed 5 bases, with 15 bases lying between them.

V gene TRBV30 combines with J gene TRBJ1-6; unclear D gene. With 5 bases removed from V and 8 bases from J, the gap between germline ends came to 13 bases. The germline gives CDR1 GTSNPN, CDR2 SVGIG (reference sequence). The CDR3 is 13 amino acids. The DNA of the CDR3 is TGTGCCTGGCGGGGTTCCGAGGATTCACCCCTCCACTTT. Its protein product is CAWRGSEDSPLHF.